This T cell receptor beta chain was sequenced in a study of blood T cells in healthy people across ages. Turning to the study itself: About one barcoded beta molecule was captured per two T cells (by template switching). General study findings and limits: A roughly linear age-dependent decrease characterized TCR beta diversity per million T cells.

Donors were healthy Caucasian individuals from Russia aged about 6 to 90. Per sample, extraction of total RNA gave at least 6 micrograms in every case. This clonotype occurred many times. The target antigen is unknown. The authors ran a second PCR of about 7 to 11 cycles using a sample-barcoded 5' primer and a J-beta primer mix. TCRdb fed the 5' RACE reads into MiXCR, producing one record per CDR3 protein. The table records 600,000 or so distinct CDR3 sequences, less than 35% of them present only once. CDR1 SEHNR and CDR2 FQNEAQ come from the germline V gene (reference sequence). V was shortened by 5 bases and J by 0 bases, with 20 bases between the two germline ends. This CDR3 spans 17 amino acids.

The TCR was taken from an elderly woman in good health. J is TRBJ2-7 and V is TRBV7-9; possible D gene TRBD2, 5 bases. The specimen was blood. This chain's CDR3 is CASSQYIMIGSSYEQYF. The DNA for the CDR3 is TGTGCCAGCAGCCAATATATTATGATAGGGAGCTCCTACGAGCAGTACTTC. Together with reference TRBV7-9 and TRBJ2-7, the CDR3 gives the full variable domain: DTGVSQNPRHKITKRGQNVTFRCDPISEHNRLYWYRQTLGQGPEFLTYFQNEAQLEKSRLLSDRFSAERPKGSFSTLEIQRTEQGDSAMYLCASSQYIMIGSSYEQYFGPGTRLTVT.